A selection of T cell receptor beta chains follows, all from one sample in a study of cytomegalovirus exposure and HLA in healthy donors. Clones were read by immunoSEQ multiplex PCR, and TCRdb kept only the in-frame ones, dropping some. The sample lists 200,000 to 250,000 clones, 85% to 90% occurring once. Sequenced sample: PBMCs. These receptors were collected from a young woman in good health and CMV-seronegative. The CDR3 runs from the conserved cysteine through the conserved F or W. The D gene is left open where the match is weak. Size is omitted from some rows. Given values are once, few, many or a class for expanded clones.

clone size	V gene	J gene	D gene	CDR3 protein	CDR3 DNA
NA	TRBV10-2	TRBJ2-3	TRBD2	CASKLAGEDTQYF	TGCGCCAGCAAACTAGCGGGAGAAGATACGCAGTATTTT
NA	TRBV13	TRBJ2-3	NA	CASSSPASLADTQYF	TGTGCCAGCAGCTCTCCGGCTAGCTTAGCAGATACGCAGTATTTT
NA	TRBV7-2	TRBJ1-4	NA	CASRQEGRTNEKLFF	TGTGCCAGCAGGCAGGAGGGACGAACTAATGAAAAACTGTTTTTT
NA	TRBV25-1	TRBJ1-4	TRBD1	CASSEDRGRTNEKLFF	TGTGCCAGCAGTGAGGACAGGGGGCGGACTAATGAAAAACTGTTTTTT
NA	TRBV7-2	TRBJ2-1	NA	CASRPAPGLGEQFF	TGTGCCAGCAGACCCGCCCCTGGGCTTGGTGAGCAGTTCTTC
NA	TRBV7-2	TRBJ1-6	TRBD1	CASSLGQGTNSPLHF	TGTGCCAGCAGCTTAGGACAGGGGACAAATTCACCCCTCCACTTT
NA	TRBV14	TRBJ2-7	NA	CASSQPGRYEQYF	TGTGCCAGCAGCCAACCGGGAAGGTACGAGCAGTACTTC
NA	TRBV6-6	TRBJ1-1	NA	CASSYSGGGGSTEAFF	TGTGCCAGCAGTTACTCAGGGGGGGGCGGGAGCACTGAAGCTTTCTTT
NA	TRBV19	TRBJ2-3	NA	CASSIDRATDTQYF	TGTGCCAGTAGTATAGACAGGGCCACAGATACGCAGTATTTT
NA	TRBV7-7	TRBJ1-2	NA	CASSLNHRINYGYTF	TGTGCCAGCAGCTTAAACCACAGAATTAACTATGGCTACACCTTC
NA	TRBV13	TRBJ1-2	NA	CASSFSTNYGYTF	TGTGCCAGCAGCTTCAGTACTAACTATGGCTACACCTTC
once	TRBV11-2	TRBJ2-1	TRBD2	CASSVSGRAVPNEQFF	TGTGCCAGCAGCGTTAGCGGGAGAGCCGTCCCCAATGAGCAGTTCTTC
NA	TRBV6-5	TRBJ2-7	TRBD1	CASRGTAAYEQYF	TGTGCCAGCAGGGGGACAGCAGCCTACGAGCAGTACTTC
NA	TRBV6-5	TRBJ1-2	NA	CASHRGLGGLGGYTF	TGTGCCAGCCATCGAGGGCTCGGGGGGCTTGGTGGCTACACCTTC
NA	TRBV4-3	TRBJ2-7	NA	CASSQEDNYEQYF	TGCGCCAGCAGCCAAGAAGACAACTACGAGCAGTACTTC
NA	TRBV7-2	TRBJ2-2	TRBD2	CASSFRLAGTGELFF	TGTGCCAGCAGCTTCCGGCTAGCGGGGACCGGGGAGCTGTTTTTT